This T cell receptor (beta chain) was sequenced during a study of T cell repertoires in cytomegalovirus infection (dated by TCRdb to between 2018 and 2021). About the study as a whole: Because public TCR beta signatures pointed to carriage of CMV infection together with the matching HLA type, the HLA type of each donor mattered for the analysis. Results and caveats for the whole study, not just this receptor: Cumulative frequency of public TCR beta family members discriminated carriers of CMV infection plus the relevant HLA type in this cohort and an independent roughly 330-donor cohort. The ex vivo response was dominated by HLA-C-restricted CMV-specific TCR beta clonotypes, which also provided the single most frequent clonotype in two of eight donors.

This clonotype was recorded only once. Its binding antigen is unknown. Qualities for individual bases were not recorded, and no much larger clone is one base off. One read amounts to weak evidence. CDR1 and CDR2 were assigned from the germline V gene (reference sequence) as MNHNY and SVGAGI. The cysteine opens and the phenylalanine closes a CDR3 of 13 amino acids. The entry retains the CDR3 DNA only, 39 bases that are in frame from base 1. The germline ends are 12 bases apart after V is trimmed by 5 bases and J by 8 bases. The run used an Illumina HiSeq 1500. The public reads were run again by TCRdb, first through fastp at Q25 and then through MiXCR, and only productive beta chains were kept. Rows are unified per CDR3 protein, each entry keeping the most common DNA and genes. Across this sample there are 200,000 to 300,000 distinct CDR3 sequences, with roughly 15% seen only once. Together, the top ten hold about 8.7% of the sample.

What was sequenced was PBMCs. This clonotype was sampled from a human donor in good health (CMV status not recorded). Some clones in this sample may be carry-over from other donors' samples. The V and J genes are TRBV6-6 and TRBJ1-4; the D gene cannot be resolved reliably. The sequenced DNA is TGTGCCAGCAGTCCGTGGGGTGGGGAAAAACTGTTTTTT. Its protein product is CASSPWGGEKLFF.